These 20 T cell receptor beta chains were sequenced from one sample in a study of Ad26.COV2.S vaccination and SARS-CoV-2 variants (dated by TCRdb to the early 2020s). Libraries were built with the immunoSEQ multiplex PCR assay. TCRdb took this table from immuneACCESS and kept in-frame rearrangements with V and J called. Such tables lack part of the clones; where checked against another copy, unresolved V genes explain under half of the gap, and the rest is unexplained. A total of over 400,000 clones appear in this sample, roughly nine tenths of them only once. Approximately 2.5% of the sample is held by the ten biggest clonotypes. Sample treatment or condition, as interpreted from the label and publication: around 19 received Ad26.COV2.S at low or high dose, single or two shots; 5 received placebo; per-sample allocation not given. Repertoires of vaccine and placebo recipients were sequenced from samples collected on day 63 after the first injection.

The sample here was peripheral blood, taken in a trial of Ad26.COV2.S vaccine versus placebo. These receptors were obtained from a person between 18 and 65 years old who received the Ad26.COV2.S COVID-19 vaccine or a placebo.

The CDR3 coding sequence is TGTGCCAGCAGCCCTTTCCGACTAGCGGAGACCCAGTACTTC. Translated, it gives CASSPFRLAETQYF. The chain links TRBV11-2 to TRBJ2-5; 8 positions match TRBD2. Germline V gene lookup returns CDR1 SGHAT and CDR2 FQNNGV. The junction had 7 bases not matched to a gene; V was cut back by 5 bases and J by 5 bases. The CDR3 has 14 residues.

V usage is TRBV5-1 and J usage is TRBJ1-2, with D perhaps TRBD1 (6 bases). Trimming left V 1 base short and J 4 bases short, with 11 bases between. There are 14 residues in the CDR3. The V gene's germline CDR1 is SGHRS and CDR2 YFSETQ. The CDR3 reads CASSLKGQTYGYTF. The DNA of the CDR3 is TGCGCCAGCAGCTTGAAAGGACAGACCTATGGCTACACCTTC.

The genes are TRBV7-3 and TRBJ2-1; D call uncertain. This CDR3 has 12 residues. Germline V gives CDR1 SGHTA, CDR2 FQGTGA. The ends were cut back, 4 bases at V and 9 bases at J, with 10 bases in the middle. The CDR3 reads CASSSSWGEQFF. The CDR3 coding sequence is TGTGCCAGCAGCTCCTCCTGGGGTGAGCAGTTCTTC.

The J gene is TRBJ2-5, the V gene TRBV5-5; TRBD2 aligns across 8 bases. V dropped 2 bases and J dropped 0; count of bases not matched to a gene: 3. The CDR3 has 15 residues. From germline, CDR1 is SGHKS and CDR2 YYEKEE (reference sequence). CDR3 region: CASSFIAGYQETQYF. The CDR3 DNA reads TGTGCCAGCAGCTTCATAGCGGGGTACCAAGAGACCCAGTACTTC. Together with reference TRBV5-5 and TRBJ2-5, the CDR3 gives the full variable domain: DAGVTQSPTHLIKTRGQQVTLRCSPISGHKSVSWYQQVLGQGPQFIFQYYEKEERGRGNFPDRFSARQFPNYSSELNVNALLLGDSALYLCASSFIAGYQETQYFGPGTRLLVL.

CDR3 in amino acids: CASSPGQGPYEQYF. The CDR3 coding sequence is TGTGCCAGCAGCCCTGGACAGGGCCCCTACGAGCAGTACTTC. This sequence joins TRBV11-3 and TRBJ2-7, with 8 bases fitting TRBD1. The CDR3 runs to 14 residues. The germline V gene has CDR1 SGHNT and CDR2 YENEEA. V was pared by 5 bases and J by 2 bases, with 5 bases of the junction left unmatched.

The chain has TRBV9 and TRBJ2-1; TRBD2 agrees at 8 bases. The germline V gene has CDR1 SGDLS and CDR2 YYNGEE. V was pared by 2 bases and J by 3 bases, with 4 bases of the junction left unmatched. The CDR3 has 15 residues. The CDR3 DNA is TGTGCCAGCAGCGTGAGCGGGGGCATCTACAATGAGCAGTTCTTC. It codes for CASSVSGGIYNEQFF.

This chain joins TRBV7-8 and TRBJ1-1; D may be TRBD1 (6 bases). CDR3 length: 16 residues. Germline lookup yields CDR1 SGHVS and CDR2 FQNEAQ. With 5 bases removed from V and 10 bases from J, the gap between germline ends came to 26 bases. As DNA, the CDR3 is TGTGCCAGCAGCGTTACCTGGACAGTAGGGAACAGTGTAGCTTTCTTT. Encoded protein: CASSVTWTVGNSVAFF.

The CDR3 sequence is CASDRGRQNEKLFF. The DNA for the CDR3 is TGTGCCAGCGATCGAGGCAGACAGAATGAAAAACTGTTTTTT. The gene calls are TRBV6-5 and TRBJ1-4, with D perhaps matching TRBD1 (5 bases). There are 14 residues in the CDR3. V was trimmed by 8 bases and J by 5 bases, leaving 15 bases between them. Germline V CDR1 and CDR2: MNHEY, SVGAGI.

V and J are TRBV24-1 and TRBJ2-6; D possibly corresponds to TRBD1 (5 bases). V was cut by 3 bases and J by 0 bases, with 11 bases left in between. Germline lookup yields CDR1 KGHDR and CDR2 SFDVKD. The CDR3 totals 17 residues. In DNA form, the CDR3 reads TGTGCCACCAGTGATCCCCGACAGAGCTCTGGGGCCAACGTCCTGACTTTC. Translation: CATSDPRQSSGANVLTF.

This clone is a singleton in its sample. The genes are TRBV7-9 and TRBJ2-3; 9 nucleotides line up with TRBD2. The CDR3 is 17 amino acids. The germline gives CDR1 SEHNR, CDR2 FQNEAQ (reference sequence). V was clipped by 2 bases and J by 5 bases; unmatched bases: 11. The DNA of the CDR3 is TGTGCCAGCAGCTTACCAGTAGCGGGGGTCGTAGGAGATACGCAGTATTTT. It yields the protein CASSLPVAGVVGDTQYF.

The table lists this clone with a count of one. This sequence joins TRBV29-1 and TRBJ2-7; TRBD2 is a possible D gene (5 bases). Trimming removed 2 bases at V and 4 bases at J, with 12 bases between. Germline CDR1 reads SQVTM; CDR2 reads ANQGSEA. CDR3 length equals 13 residues. The CDR3 DNA reads as TGCAGCGTTGAAAGTGAGGGTAGTTACGAGCAGTACTTC. Its protein is CSVESEGSYEQYF.

This clone appeared once. The chain recombines TRBV10-3 with TRBJ2-1, with TRBD2 identical over 10 bases. This CDR3 spans 15 amino acids. V was clipped by 7 bases and J by 6 bases; unmatched bases: 9. Germline V gene data show CDR1 as ENHRY and CDR2 as SYGVKD. The CDR3 loop reads CAITEGSGRGNEQFF. The CDR3 bases are TGTGCCATCACTGAAGGAAGCGGGAGGGGCAATGAGCAGTTCTTC.

In this sample, this clone turned up once. Sequence at one end of the junction differs from germline and may be a read error. The chain is built from TRBV27 and TRBJ2-1, with TRBD2 matching 9 bases. This CDR3 region has 15 residues. The germline CDR1 and CDR2 sequences are MNHEY and SMNVEV (reference sequence). CDR3 DNA: TGTGCCAGCAGTTTTAGCGGGAGCTCCTTCAATGAGCAGTTCTTC. It specifies CASSFSGSSFNEQFF.

This chain uses TRBV19 with TRBJ1-2; perhaps TRBD1 as D (5 bases). Trimming shortened V by 4 bases and J by 7 bases, and 22 bases separated the two germline ends. In germline, CDR1 is LNHDA, CDR2 SQIVND (reference sequence). The CDR3 runs 16 residues. The CDR3, as DNA: TGTGCCAGTAGTACCTCCGGGACCGCCTTCAAAGGTGGCTACACCTTC. Residues: CASSTSGTAFKGGYTF. The complete variable domain, with remaining parts taken from reference TRBV19 and TRBJ1-2, reads DGGITQSPKYLFRKEGQNVTLSCEQNLNHDAMYWYRQDPGQGLRLIYYSQIVNDFQKGDIAEGYSVSREKKESFPLTVTSAQKNPTAFYLCASSTSGTAFKGGYTFGSGTRLTVV.

The V and J genes are TRBV10-3 and TRBJ2-2, with TRBD1 as a possible D gene (5 bases). Germline-derived CDR1 and CDR2 are ENHRY and SYGVKD. V lost 0 bases to trimming and J lost 6 bases, with 11 bases between them. The CDR3 runs to 15 residues. The CDR3 loop reads CAISESQGWAGELFF. The DNA of the CDR3 is TGTGCCATCAGTGAGTCGCAGGGATGGGCCGGGGAGCTGTTTTTT.

The CDR3 coding sequence is TGTGCCAGCAGCTCGCTTGGGGGAGCCTACAATGAGCAGTTCTTC. It codes for CASSSLGGAYNEQFF. The chain recombines TRBV7-3 with TRBJ2-1; possibly TRBD1 or TRBD2 for D (5 bases each). The CDR3 has 15 amino acids. Germline CDR1 reads SGHTA; CDR2 reads FQGTGA. V was clipped by 4 bases and J by 2 bases, with 12 bases between them.

CDR3 sequence reads: CASSQTRALAGQQETQYF. CDR3 DNA: TGTGCCAGCTCTCAAACCCGAGCACTAGCGGGGCAACAAGAGACCCAGTACTTC. V gene TRBV18 combines with J gene TRBJ2-5; 10 bases are shared with TRBD2. Losses at the gene ends were 6 bases for V and 2 bases for J; bases not matched to a gene: 15. CDR1 is KGHSH, CDR2 LQKENI, per germline. CDR3 size: 18 residues.

The chain links TRBV6-5 to TRBJ2-1; TRBD1 is a possible D gene (5 bases). V was cut by 8 bases and J by 4 bases, with 18 bases left in between. Germline CDR1 reads MNHEY; CDR2 reads SVGAGI. The CDR3 length is 15 residues. The CDR3 sequence is CASGRQRPSYNEQFF. In nucleotides, the CDR3 is TGTGCCAGCGGCCGACAGAGACCATCATACAATGAGCAGTTCTTC.

The rearrangement joins TRBV7-2 to TRBJ1-5, with D possibly being TRBD1 (5 bases). The V and J ends lost 1 base and 0 bases respectively, with 7 bases between them. The CDR3 covers 15 residues. Germline V gene lookup returns CDR1 SGHTA and CDR2 FQGNSA. The CDR3, as DNA: TGTGCCAGCAGCTTAGTCGGGACTAGCAATCAGCCCCAGCATTTT. Translation: CASSLVGTSNQPQHF.

This clone occurred once. This sequence joins TRBV5-4 and TRBJ2-1, with 7 bases fitting TRBD2. V was clipped by 3 bases and J by 2 bases; unmatched bases: 8. The CDR3 contains 16 residues. Germline V CDR1 and CDR2: SGHNT, YYREEE (reference sequence). In DNA form, the CDR3 reads TGTGCCAGCAGCTCTGGGGCGGGAGCGACCTACAATGAGCAGTTCTTC. Encoded protein: CASSSGAGATYNEQFF.